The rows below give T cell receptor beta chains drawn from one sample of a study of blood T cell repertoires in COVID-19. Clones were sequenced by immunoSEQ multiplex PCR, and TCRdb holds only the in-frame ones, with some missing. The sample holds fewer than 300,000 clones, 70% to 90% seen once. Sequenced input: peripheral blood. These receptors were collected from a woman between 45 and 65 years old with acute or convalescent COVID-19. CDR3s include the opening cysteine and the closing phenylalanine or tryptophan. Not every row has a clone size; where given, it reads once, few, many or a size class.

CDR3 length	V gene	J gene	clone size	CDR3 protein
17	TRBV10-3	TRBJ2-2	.	CAISSKLQGARTGELFF
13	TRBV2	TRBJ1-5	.	CASRTEINQPQHF
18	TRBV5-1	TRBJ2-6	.	CASSFGPGGRLGANVLTF
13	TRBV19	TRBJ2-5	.	CASSAYRDETQYF
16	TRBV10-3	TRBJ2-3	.	CAISETAGTGGDTQYF
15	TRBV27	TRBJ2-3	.	CASSWGAGATDTQYF
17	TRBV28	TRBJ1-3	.	CASSLWARLSSGNTIYF
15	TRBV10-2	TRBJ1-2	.	CASSDIPGVRYGYTF
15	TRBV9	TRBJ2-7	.	CASSVTAGRNYEQYF
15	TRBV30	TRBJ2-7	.	CAWPVGSTKGHEQYF
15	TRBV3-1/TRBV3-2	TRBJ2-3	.	CASSLTSGSTDTQYF
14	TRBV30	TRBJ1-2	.	CAWSVGSFWYGYTF
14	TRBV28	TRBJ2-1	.	CASSAIEVQGEQFF
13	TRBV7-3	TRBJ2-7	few	CASSPLGQGEQYF
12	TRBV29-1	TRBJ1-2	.	CSVDTGVAGYTF
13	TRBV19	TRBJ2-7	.	CASSNDRTYEQYF
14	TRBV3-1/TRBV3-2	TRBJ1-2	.	CASSQEAAGVGYTF
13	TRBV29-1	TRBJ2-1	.	CSVRTGGFGEQFF
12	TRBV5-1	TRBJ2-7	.	CASMDRVYEQYF
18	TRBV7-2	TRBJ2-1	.	CASSSRRLAGVSYNEQFF
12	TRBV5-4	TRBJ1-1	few	CASSLRGTEAFF
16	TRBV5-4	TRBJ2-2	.	CASSPGQGARTGELFF
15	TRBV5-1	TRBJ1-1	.	CASSWDRPMNTEAFF
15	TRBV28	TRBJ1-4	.	CASSGGQATNEKLFF
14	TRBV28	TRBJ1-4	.	CASSSWSGDEKLFF
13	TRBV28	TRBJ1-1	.	CASSLRGKKLAFF
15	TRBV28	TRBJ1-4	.	CASSSPGQTPEKLFF
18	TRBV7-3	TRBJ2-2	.	CASSPRPSGRAGSGELFF
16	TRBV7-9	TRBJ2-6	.	CASSYVLTSGANVLTF
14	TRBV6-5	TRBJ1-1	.	CASSLGVMNTEAFF
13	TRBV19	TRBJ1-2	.	CASSTQGGNGYTF
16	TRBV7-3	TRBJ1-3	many	CASSLTATGSGNTIYF
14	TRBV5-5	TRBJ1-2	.	CASSLQGANYGYTF
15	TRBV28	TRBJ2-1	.	CASSLRLGSYNEQFF
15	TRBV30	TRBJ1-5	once	CAWSPGTYRNQPQHF
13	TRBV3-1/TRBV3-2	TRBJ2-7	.	CASIRTGGHEQYF
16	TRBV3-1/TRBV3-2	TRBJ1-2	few	CASSQDTGFLGDGYTF
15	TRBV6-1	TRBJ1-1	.	CASSEARGTFAEAFF
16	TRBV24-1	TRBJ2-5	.	CATSDLRVGYQETQYF
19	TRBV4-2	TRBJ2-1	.	CASSQGVKGWLATYNEQFF
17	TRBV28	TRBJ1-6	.	CASIRSGGHATNSPLHF
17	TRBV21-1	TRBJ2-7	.	CASSKVKLQGASYEQYF
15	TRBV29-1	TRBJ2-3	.	CSVPGGSGRTDTQYF
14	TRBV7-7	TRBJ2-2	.	CASSFGGAGGELFF
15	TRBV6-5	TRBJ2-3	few	CASSYFGRSTDTQYF
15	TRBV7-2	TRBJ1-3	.	CASSPSRGTGNTIYF
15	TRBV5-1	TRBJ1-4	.	CASSLVGQTNEKLFF